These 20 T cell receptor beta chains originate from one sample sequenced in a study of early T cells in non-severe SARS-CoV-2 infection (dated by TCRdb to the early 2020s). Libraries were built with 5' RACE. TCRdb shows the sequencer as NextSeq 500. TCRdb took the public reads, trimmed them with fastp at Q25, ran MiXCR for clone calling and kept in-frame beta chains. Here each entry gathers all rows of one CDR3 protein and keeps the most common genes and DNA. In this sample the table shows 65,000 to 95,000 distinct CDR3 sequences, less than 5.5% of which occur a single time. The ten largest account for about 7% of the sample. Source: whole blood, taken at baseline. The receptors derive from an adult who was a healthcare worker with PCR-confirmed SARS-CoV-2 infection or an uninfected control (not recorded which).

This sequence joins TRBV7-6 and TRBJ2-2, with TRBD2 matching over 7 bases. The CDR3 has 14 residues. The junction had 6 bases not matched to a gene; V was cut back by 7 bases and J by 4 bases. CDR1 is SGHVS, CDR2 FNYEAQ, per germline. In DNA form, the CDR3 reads TGTGCCAGCACCATATTAGCGGGCACCGGGGAGCTGTTTTTT. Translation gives CASTILAGTGELFF.

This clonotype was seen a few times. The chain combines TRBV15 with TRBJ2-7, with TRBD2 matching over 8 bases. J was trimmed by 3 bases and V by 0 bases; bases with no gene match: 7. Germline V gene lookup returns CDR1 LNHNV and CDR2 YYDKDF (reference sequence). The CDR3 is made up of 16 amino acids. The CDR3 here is CATSRDIAGPLYEQYF. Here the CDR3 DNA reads TGTGCCACCAGCAGAGATATAGCGGGGCCCCTCTACGAGCAGTACTTC.

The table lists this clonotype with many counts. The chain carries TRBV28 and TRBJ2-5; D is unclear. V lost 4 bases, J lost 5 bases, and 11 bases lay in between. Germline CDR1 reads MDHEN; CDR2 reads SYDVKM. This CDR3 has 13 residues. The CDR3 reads CASSSSSRETQYF. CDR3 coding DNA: TGTGCCAGCAGTTCGTCCTCGAGGGAGACCCAGTACTTC.

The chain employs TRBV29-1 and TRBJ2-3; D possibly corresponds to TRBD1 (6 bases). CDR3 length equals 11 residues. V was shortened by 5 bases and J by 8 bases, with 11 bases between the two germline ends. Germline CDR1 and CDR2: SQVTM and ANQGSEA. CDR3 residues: CSVSDSGTQYF. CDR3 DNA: TGCAGCGTTTCGGACAGTGGTACGCAGTATTTT.

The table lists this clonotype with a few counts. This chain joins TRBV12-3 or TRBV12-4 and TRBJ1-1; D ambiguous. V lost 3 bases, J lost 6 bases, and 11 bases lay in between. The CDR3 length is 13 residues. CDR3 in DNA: TGTGCCAGCAGTTTGGGGTTTCGCGCTGAAGCTTTCTTT. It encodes CASSLGFRAEAFF.

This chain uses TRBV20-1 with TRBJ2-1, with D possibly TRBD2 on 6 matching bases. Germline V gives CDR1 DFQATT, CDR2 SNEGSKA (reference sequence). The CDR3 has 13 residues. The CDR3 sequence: CSQGRGRGNEQFF. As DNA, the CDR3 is TGCAGCCAGGGAAGGGGACGGGGGAATGAGCAGTTCTTC.

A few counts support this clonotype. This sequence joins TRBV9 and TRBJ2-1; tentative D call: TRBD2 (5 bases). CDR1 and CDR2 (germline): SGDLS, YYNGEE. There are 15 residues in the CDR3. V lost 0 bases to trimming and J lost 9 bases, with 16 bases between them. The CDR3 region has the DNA TGTGCCAGCAGCGTAGCTCCGACGGGCGAGGGTGAGCAGTTCTTC. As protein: CASSVAPTGEGEQFF.

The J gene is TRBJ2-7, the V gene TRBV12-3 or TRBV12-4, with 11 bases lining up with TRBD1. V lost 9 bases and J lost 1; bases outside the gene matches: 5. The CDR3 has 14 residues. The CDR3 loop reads CASQDRGLSYEQYF. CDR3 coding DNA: TGTGCCAGTCAGGACAGGGGGCTATCCTACGAGCAGTACTTC.

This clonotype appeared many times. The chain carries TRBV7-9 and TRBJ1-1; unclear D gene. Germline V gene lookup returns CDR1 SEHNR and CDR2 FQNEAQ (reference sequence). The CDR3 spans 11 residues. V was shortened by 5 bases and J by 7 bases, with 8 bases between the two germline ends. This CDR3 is CASSPTLEAFF. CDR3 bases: TGTGCCAGCAGCCCAACACTTGAAGCTTTCTTT.

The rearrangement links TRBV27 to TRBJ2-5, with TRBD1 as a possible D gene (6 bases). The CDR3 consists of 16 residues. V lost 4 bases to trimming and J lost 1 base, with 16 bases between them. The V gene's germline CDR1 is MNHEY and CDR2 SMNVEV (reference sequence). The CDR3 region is CASSSGQILGQETQYF. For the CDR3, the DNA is TGTGCCAGCAGTTCTGGACAGATCCTGGGCCAAGAGACCCAGTACTTC.

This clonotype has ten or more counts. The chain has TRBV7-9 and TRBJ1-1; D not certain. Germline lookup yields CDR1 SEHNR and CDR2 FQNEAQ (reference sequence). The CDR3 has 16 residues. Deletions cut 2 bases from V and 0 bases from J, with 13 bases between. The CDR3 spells CASSLKVQALNTEAFF. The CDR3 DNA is TGTGCCAGCAGCTTAAAGGTCCAGGCGTTGAACACTGAAGCTTTCTTT. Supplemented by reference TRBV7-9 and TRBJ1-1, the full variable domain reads DTGVSQNPRHKITKRGQNVTFRCDPISEHNRLYWYRQTLGQGPEFLTYFQNEAQLEKSRLLSDRFSAERPKGSFSTLEIQRTEQGDSAMYLCASSLKVQALNTEAFFGQGTRLTVV.

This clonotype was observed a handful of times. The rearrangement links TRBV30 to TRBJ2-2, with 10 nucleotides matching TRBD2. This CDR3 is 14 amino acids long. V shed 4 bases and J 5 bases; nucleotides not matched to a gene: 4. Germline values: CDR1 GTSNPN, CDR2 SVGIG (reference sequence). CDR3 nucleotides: TGTGCCTGGACCCGACTAGCGGGTACCGGGGAGCTGTTTTTT. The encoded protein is CAWTRLAGTGELFF.

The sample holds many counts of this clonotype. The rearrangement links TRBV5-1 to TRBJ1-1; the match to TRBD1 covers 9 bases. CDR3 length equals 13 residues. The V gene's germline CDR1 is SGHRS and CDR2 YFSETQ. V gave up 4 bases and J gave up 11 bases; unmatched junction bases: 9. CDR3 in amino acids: CASSVTQGARAFF. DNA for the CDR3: TGCGCCAGCAGCGTTACACAGGGGGCGCGGGCTTTCTTT.

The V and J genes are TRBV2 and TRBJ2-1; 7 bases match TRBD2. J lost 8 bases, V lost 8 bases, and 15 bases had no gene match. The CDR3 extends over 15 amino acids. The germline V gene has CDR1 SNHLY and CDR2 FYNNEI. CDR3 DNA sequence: TGTGCCAGCGCACAGGTAGGCCCTCGGGGGGATGAGCAGTTCTTC. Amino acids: CASAQVGPRGDEQFF. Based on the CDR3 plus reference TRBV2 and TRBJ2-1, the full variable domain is EPEVTQTPSHQVTQMGQEVILRCVPISNHLYFYWYRQILGQKVEFLVSFYNNEISEKSEIFDDQFSVERPDGSNFTLKIRSTKLEDSAMYFCASAQVGPRGDEQFFGPGTRLTVL.

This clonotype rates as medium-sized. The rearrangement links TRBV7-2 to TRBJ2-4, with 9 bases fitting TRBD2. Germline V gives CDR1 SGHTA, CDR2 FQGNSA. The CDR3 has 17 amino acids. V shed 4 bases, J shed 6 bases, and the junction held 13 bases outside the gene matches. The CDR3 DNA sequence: TGTGCCAGCAGCTCGCCGTCGGCGGGAGGGGTATCAAACATTCAGTACTTC. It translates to CASSSPSAGGVSNIQYF.

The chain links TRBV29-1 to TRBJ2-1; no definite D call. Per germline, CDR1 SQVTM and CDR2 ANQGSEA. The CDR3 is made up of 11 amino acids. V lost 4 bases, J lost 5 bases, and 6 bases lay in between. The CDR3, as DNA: TGCAGCGTTGCCCCCCACAATGAGCAGTTCTTC. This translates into CSVAPHNEQFF.

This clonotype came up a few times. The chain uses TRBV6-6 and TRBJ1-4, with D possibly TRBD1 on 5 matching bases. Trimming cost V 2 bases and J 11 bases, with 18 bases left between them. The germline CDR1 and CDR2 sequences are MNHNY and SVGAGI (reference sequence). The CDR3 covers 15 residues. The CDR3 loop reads CASSYPGQLGRKLFF. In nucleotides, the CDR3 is TGTGCCAGCAGTTACCCCGGACAACTGGGAAGGAAACTGTTTTTT.

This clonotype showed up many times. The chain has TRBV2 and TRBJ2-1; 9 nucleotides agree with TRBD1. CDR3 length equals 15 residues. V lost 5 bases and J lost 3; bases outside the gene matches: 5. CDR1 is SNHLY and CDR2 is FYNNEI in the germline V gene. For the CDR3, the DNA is TGTGCCAGCAGTCATAGGACAGGGGACTACAATGAGCAGTTCTTC. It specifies CASSHRTGDYNEQFF.

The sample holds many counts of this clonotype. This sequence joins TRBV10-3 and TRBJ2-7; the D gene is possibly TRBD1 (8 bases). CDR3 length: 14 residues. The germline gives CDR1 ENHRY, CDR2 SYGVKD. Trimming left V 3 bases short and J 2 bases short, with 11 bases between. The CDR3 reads CAISEQGGAYEQYF. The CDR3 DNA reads TGTGCCATCAGTGAACAGGGGGGGGCCTACGAGCAGTACTTC.

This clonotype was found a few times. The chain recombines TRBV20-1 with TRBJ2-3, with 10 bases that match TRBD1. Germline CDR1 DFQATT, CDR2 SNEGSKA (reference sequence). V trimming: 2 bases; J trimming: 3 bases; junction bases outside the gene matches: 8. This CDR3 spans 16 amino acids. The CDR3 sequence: CSARRQGAWGTDTQYF. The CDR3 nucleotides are TGCAGTGCTAGAAGACAGGGGGCCTGGGGAACAGATACGCAGTATTTT.